Listed below are T cell receptor beta chains from one sample, sequenced in a study of control samples from healthy donors and cancer patients. Profiled with immunoSEQ multiplex PCR; TCRdb holds only in-frame clones, not every one. This sample has about 55,000 clones, with 88% found just once. Specimen: blood. The source is a man in his forties or fifties in good health. Each CDR3 is given with its conserved first and last residue. A D gene is named only where the DNA matches it firmly. Expanded clones are given a class, and other clones once, few, many or no size at all.

d_call	v_call	j_call	clone_size	cdr3_nt	cdr3_aa
TRBD1	TRBV6-5	TRBJ1-2	-	TGTGCCAGCAGCTCCGGACAGGTTCCCTATGGCTACACCTTC	CASSSGQVPYGYTF
-	TRBV28	TRBJ2-7	-	TGTGCCAGCAGTCCTTGGGGGATGGAGAGCTCCTACGAGCAGTACTTC	CASSPWGMESSYEQYF
TRBD2	TRBV3-1/TRBV3-2	TRBJ2-3	-	TGTGCCAGCAGCACACTAGCGGGAGGGGATACGCAGTATTTT	CASSTLAGGDTQYF
TRBD1	TRBV5-1	TRBJ1-2	-	TGCGCCAGCAGCCCTAGGACAGGGACCGACTATGGCTACACCTTC	CASSPRTGTDYGYTF
-	TRBV7-2	TRBJ2-6	-	TGTGCCAGCAGCTTATGGGACTCTGGGGCCAACGTCCTGACTTTC	CASSLWDSGANVLTF
-	TRBV24-1	TRBJ2-1	-	TGTGCCACCAGTGATTTGCGGACGGATAGCTCCTACAATGAGCAGTTCTTC	CATSDLRTDSSYNEQFF
TRBD2	TRBV11-2	TRBJ2-1	once	TGTGCCAGCAGCTTAGCAGCGGGGACCCTTGGGGAGCAGTTCTTC	CASSLAAGTLGEQFF
-	TRBV5-1	TRBJ2-3	-	TGCGCCAGCAGCTTGGACGGCGGATTCACAGATACGCAGTATTTT	CASSLDGGFTDTQYF
-	TRBV11-2	TRBJ2-5	-	TGTGCCAGCAGCCAGGCATGGGGGTTAGGAGAGACCCAGTACTTC	CASSQAWGLGETQYF
-	TRBV7-6	TRBJ1-1	-	TGTGCCAGCAGCCCTATTGGTGGCCTTGAAGCTTTCTTT	CASSPIGGLEAFF
-	TRBV11-3	TRBJ1-1	-	TGTGCCAGCAGCCCAAAGACTGAAGCTTTCTTT	CASSPKTEAFF
-	TRBV16	TRBJ1-5	-	TGTGCCAGCAGCCTTCCGCCGGGACCCCAGCATTTT	CASSLPPGPQHF
-	TRBV12-3/TRBV12-4	TRBJ1-5	-	TGTGCCAGCAGTTTTCCTCAGGGGCCCCAGCATTTT	CASSFPQGPQHF
-	TRBV19	TRBJ1-1	-	TGTGCCAGTATCTCTACAGGGACCACTGAAGCTTTCTTT	CASISTGTTEAFF
-	TRBV29-1	TRBJ2-7	-	TGCAGCGTTGGGACAGAGTTTTACGAGCAGTACTTC	CSVGTEFYEQYF
TRBD1	TRBV3-1/TRBV3-2	TRBJ2-7	-	TGTGCCAGCAGCCAAGATCGGGGGACAGGGGGCCGTCAGTACTTC	CASSQDRGTGGRQYF
-	TRBV11-2	TRBJ2-3	-	TGTGCCAGCAGCTTAGGGGTTAGCGGTTGGGGAGATACGCAGTATTTT	CASSLGVSGWGDTQYF
-	TRBV6-4	TRBJ2-3	-	TGTGCCAGCAGCGGGACGGGACTCGTGCCACAAGATACGCAGTATTTT	CASSGTGLVPQDTQYF
-	TRBV5-5	TRBJ1-3	once	TGTGCCAGCAGCTGGGCCGCTTCTGGAAACACCATATATTTT	CASSWAASGNTIYF
TRBD1	TRBV29-1	TRBJ1-5	-	TGCAGCGTGCAGACAGGGGCTCTCAATCAGCCCCAGCATTTT	CSVQTGALNQPQHF
-	TRBV19	TRBJ2-5	-	TGTGCCAGTAGTCGGCAGGGAGGACGAGAGACCCAGTACTTC	CASSRQGGRETQYF
TRBD2	TRBV27	TRBJ2-3	few	TGTGCCAGCAGTTTGACTAGCGGGACTCGCACAGATACGCAGTATTTT	CASSLTSGTRTDTQYF
-	TRBV28	TRBJ1-1	-	TGTGCCAGCCACAGGAATCGAAGGACTGAAGCTTTCTTT	CASHRNRRTEAFF
TRBD2	TRBV9	TRBJ2-3	-	TGTGCCAGCAGCGTAGGGGCGGGAGCCACAGATACGCAGTATTTT	CASSVGAGATDTQYF
TRBD2	TRBV6-6	TRBJ2-1	-	TGTGCCAGCAGTCCGCCGAATCGGGGGGTGGCCAATGAGCAGTTCTTC	CASSPPNRGVANEQFF
TRBD1	TRBV18	TRBJ2-5	-	TGTGCCAGCTCACCACGGACAGGGGGCGATGAGACCCAGTACTTC	CASSPRTGGDETQYF
-	TRBV3-1/TRBV3-2	TRBJ1-4	-	TGTGCCAGCAGCCAAGTGGGGCAGAACTATGAAAAACTGTTTTTT	CASSQVGQNYEKLFF
-	TRBV7-2	TRBJ2-7	-	TGTGCCAGCAGCCCTCCCCCCCCCACCCCCTACGAGCAGTACTTC	CASSPPPPTPYEQYF
-	TRBV5-8	TRBJ1-1	-	TGTGCCAGCAGCCTTGGGGGGGGCTCACCCACTGAAGCTTTCTTT	CASSLGGGSPTEAFF
TRBD1	TRBV14	TRBJ1-6	-	TGTGCCAGCAGTCTACAGGGGGCCGGTAATTCACCCCTCCACTTT	CASSLQGAGNSPLHF
-	TRBV7-2	TRBJ1-2	-	TGTGCCAGCAGCTTGGGGGCACGGGGCGAAGGTTGCACCTTC	CASSLGARGEGCTF
TRBD2	TRBV19	TRBJ2-2	-	TGTGCCAGTAGTATGTTCCCCACTAGCGGGGGTAACACCGGGGAGCTGTTTTTT	CASSMFPTSGGNTGELFF
-	TRBV5-1	TRBJ2-4	-	TGCGCCAGCAGAATGGGGGGCGCGGAGGACATTCAGTACTTC	CASRMGGAEDIQYF
-	TRBV28	TRBJ1-2	-	TGTGCCAGCAGCAGAGGCCAGGGATTTGGCTACACCTTC	CASSRGQGFGYTF
-	TRBV9	TRBJ2-3	-	TGTGCCAGCAGCGTAGGTGTAACTAGCACAGATACGCAGTATTTT	CASSVGVTSTDTQYF
TRBD2	TRBV28	TRBJ2-5	-	TGTGCCAGCAGTTTTCGGCTAGCGGGGCAAGAGACCCAGTACTTC	CASSFRLAGQETQYF
TRBD1	TRBV6-5	TRBJ1-5	-	TGTGCCAGCAGTTTCTCGACAGGGAGGGAGCCCCAGCATTTT	CASSFSTGREPQHF
TRBD1	TRBV14	TRBJ2-7	-	TGTGCCAGCAGCCAAGAAGGGGATTACGGGACAGGAGCCTACGAGCAGTACTTC	CASSQEGDYGTGAYEQYF
TRBD1	TRBV19	TRBJ1-1	-	TGTGCCAGTAGTATCCCCGACAGGGGGGCTGAAGCTTTCTTT	CASSIPDRGAEAFF
-	TRBV28	TRBJ1-5	-	TGTGCCAGCATCACTTATGGTCAGCCCCAGCATTTT	CASITYGQPQHF
-	TRBV7-3	TRBJ2-2	-	TGTGCCAGCAGCTTATCCAGAAACACCGGGGAGCTGTTTTTT	CASSLSRNTGELFF
-	TRBV6-5	TRBJ2-7	-	TGTGCCAGCGGGCGGGGCCACGAGCAGTACTTC	CASGRGHEQYF
TRBD2	TRBV6-4	TRBJ2-1	-	TGTGCCAGCAGTTTGGAACTAGCGGCCCATGCGGAGCAGTTCTTC	CASSLELAAHAEQFF
-	TRBV18	TRBJ1-5	-	TGTGCCAGCTCACTTGAGAACGGTGGGGTTCAGCCCCAGCATTTT	CASSLENGGVQPQHF
TRBD1	TRBV7-9	TRBJ1-1	-	TGTGCCAGCAGCCCGTGGACAGGGGAGAACACTGAAGCTTTCTTT	CASSPWTGENTEAFF
TRBD2	TRBV28	TRBJ2-7	-	TGTGCCAGCAGCCTAGTAGGAGGGACTAGCGGTACCTACGAGCAGTACTTC	CASSLVGGTSGTYEQYF
-	TRBV19	TRBJ1-4	-	TGTGCCAGTAGCCATGAACCAGAAAAACTGTTTTTT	CASSHEPEKLFF
-	TRBV20-1	TRBJ2-3	-	TGCAGTGCTATTGAGGGACTTGCAGATACGCAGTATTTT	CSAIEGLADTQYF
-	TRBV6-5	TRBJ2-7	once	TGTGCCAGCAGTTACTCGAGTCTAGCTGGCTACGAGCAGTACTTC	CASSYSSLAGYEQYF
-	TRBV5-1	TRBJ2-1	-	TGCGCCAGCAGCTTGAGTCCCGGAGGGTCCTACAATGAGCAGTTCTTC	CASSLSPGGSYNEQFF